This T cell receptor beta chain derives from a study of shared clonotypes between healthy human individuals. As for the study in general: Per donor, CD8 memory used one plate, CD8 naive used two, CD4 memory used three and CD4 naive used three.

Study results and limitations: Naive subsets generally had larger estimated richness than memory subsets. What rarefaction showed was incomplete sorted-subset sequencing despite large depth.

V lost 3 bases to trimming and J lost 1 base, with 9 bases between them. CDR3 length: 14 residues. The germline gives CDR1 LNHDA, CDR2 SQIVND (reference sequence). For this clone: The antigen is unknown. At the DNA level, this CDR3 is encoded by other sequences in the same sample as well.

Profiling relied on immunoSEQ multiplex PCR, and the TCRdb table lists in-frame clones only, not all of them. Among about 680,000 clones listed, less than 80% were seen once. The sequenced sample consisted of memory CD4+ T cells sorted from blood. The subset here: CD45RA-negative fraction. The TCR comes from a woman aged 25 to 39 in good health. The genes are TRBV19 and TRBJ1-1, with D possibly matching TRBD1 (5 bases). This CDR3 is CASSMRQTNTEAFF. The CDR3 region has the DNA TGTGCCAGTAGTATGAGACAGACGAACACTGAAGCTTTCTTT.